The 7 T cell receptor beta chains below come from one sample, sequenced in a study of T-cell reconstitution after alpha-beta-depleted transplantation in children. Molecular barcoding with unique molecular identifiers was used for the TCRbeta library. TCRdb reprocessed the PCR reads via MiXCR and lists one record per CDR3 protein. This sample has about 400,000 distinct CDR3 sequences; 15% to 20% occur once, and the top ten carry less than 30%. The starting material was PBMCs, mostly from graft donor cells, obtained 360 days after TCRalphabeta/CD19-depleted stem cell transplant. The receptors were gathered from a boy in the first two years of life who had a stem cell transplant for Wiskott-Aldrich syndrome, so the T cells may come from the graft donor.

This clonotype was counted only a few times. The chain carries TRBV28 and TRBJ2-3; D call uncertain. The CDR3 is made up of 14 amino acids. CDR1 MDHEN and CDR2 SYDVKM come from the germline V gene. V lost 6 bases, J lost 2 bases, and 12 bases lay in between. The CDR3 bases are TGTGCCAGCAGCTCGGAGACGGACACAGATACGCAGTATTTT. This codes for CASSSETDTDTQYF.

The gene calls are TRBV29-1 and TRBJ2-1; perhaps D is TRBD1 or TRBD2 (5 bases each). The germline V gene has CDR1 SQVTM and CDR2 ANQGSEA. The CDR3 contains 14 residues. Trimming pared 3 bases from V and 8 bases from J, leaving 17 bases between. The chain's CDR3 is CSVDGLAHRYEQFF. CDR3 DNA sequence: TGCAGCGTTGACGGGCTAGCCCACAGGTATGAGCAGTTCTTC.

The CDR3 sequence is CASSLAGENYGYTF. CDR3 nucleotides: TGTGCCAGCAGCTTAGCGGGGGAAAACTATGGCTACACCTTC. The V gene is TRBV7-9, the J gene TRBJ1-2; perhaps TRBD1 as D (5 bases). The CDR3 extends over 14 amino acids. Trimming took off 0 bases at V and 2 bases at J, with 7 bases between the two ends. Per germline, CDR1 SEHNR and CDR2 FQNEAQ (reference sequence).

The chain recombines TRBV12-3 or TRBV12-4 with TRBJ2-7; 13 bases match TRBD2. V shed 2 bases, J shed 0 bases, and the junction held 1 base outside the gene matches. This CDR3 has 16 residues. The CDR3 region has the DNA TGTGCCAGCAGTTTACGGACTAGCGGGAGCTCCTACGAGCAGTACTTC. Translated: CASSLRTSGSSYEQYF.

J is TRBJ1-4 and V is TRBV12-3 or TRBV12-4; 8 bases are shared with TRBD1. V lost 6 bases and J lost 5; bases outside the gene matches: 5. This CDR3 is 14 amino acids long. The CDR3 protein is CASRVTGENEKLFF. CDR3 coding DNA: TGTGCCAGCAGAGTGACAGGGGAGAATGAAAAACTGTTTTTT.

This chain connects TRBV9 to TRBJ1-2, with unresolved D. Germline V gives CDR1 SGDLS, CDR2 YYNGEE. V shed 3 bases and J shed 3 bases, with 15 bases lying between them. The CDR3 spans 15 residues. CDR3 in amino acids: CASSAESFLDYGYTF. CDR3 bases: TGTGCCAGCAGCGCTGAGAGCTTTCTTGACTATGGCTACACCTTC.

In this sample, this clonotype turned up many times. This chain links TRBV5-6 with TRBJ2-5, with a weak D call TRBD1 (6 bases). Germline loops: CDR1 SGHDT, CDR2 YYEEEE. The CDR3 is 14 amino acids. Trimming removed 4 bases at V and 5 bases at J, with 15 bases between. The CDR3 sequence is CASSLRTVAETQYF. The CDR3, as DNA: TGTGCCAGCAGCCTTCGGACAGTGGCGGAGACCCAGTACTTC.